The present T cell receptor (beta chain) was sequenced within a study of cytomegalovirus exposure and HLA in healthy donors. General observations from the study: The study flagged 150 to 200 TCR beta chains as cytomegalovirus-associated. Across donors, most TCRs were seen rarely, yet some public ones were widespread. According to reports, the classifier identified cytomegalovirus status with high specificity and sensitivity.

The CDR3 length is 14 residues. Germline loops: CDR1 LNHDA, CDR2 SQIVND (reference sequence). The V and J ends lost 7 bases and 5 bases, in that order; junction bases with no gene match: 7. Some clones are missing from TCRdb's copy, which holds only in-frame ones; the method was immunoSEQ multiplex PCR. The sample shows around 98,000 clones, about 90% of them seen only once. In the case of this clone: Its antigen is currently unknown.

This sequence was found in a man aged 18 to 30 in good health and CMV-seropositive. The rearrangement joins TRBV19 to TRBJ1-5; 8 nucleotides agree with TRBD1. Material for sequencing was PBMCs. CDR3 amino acids: CASTTGEIYQPQHF. The CDR3 region has the DNA TGTGCCAGTACGACAGGGGAAATATATCAGCCCCAGCATTTT.